A selection of T cell receptor beta chains follows, all from one sample in a study of shared clonotypes between healthy human individuals. TCRdb's table, derived via immunoSEQ multiplex PCR, lists solely in-frame clones and lacks some. The data hold around 2,000,000 clones, with about 95% observed a single time. Sequences were obtained from naive CD8+ T cells sorted from blood. All receptors come from a man aged 18 to 30 in good health. Both conserved end residues are part of each CDR3. D genes are given only for firm matches.

D | J | V | CDR3
. | TRBJ2-7 | TRBV6-5 | CASSYAGAHEQYF
TRBD2 | TRBJ2-7 | TRBV6-5 | CASSSWGGEQYF
. | TRBJ1-3 | TRBV27 | CASAETGFGNTIYF
. | TRBJ1-1 | TRBV27 | CASSLSWQGPMNTEAFF
. | TRBJ2-7 | TRBV7-9 | CASSFPGTVSSYEQYF
. | TRBJ1-5 | TRBV7-6 | CASSEFDSNQPQHF
. | TRBJ2-7 | TRBV9 | CASSPWGSYEQYF
TRBD1 | TRBJ1-2 | TRBV5-5 | CASSPTGQGHYGYTF
. | TRBJ2-1 | TRBV14 | CASSQVTYNEQFF
TRBD2 | TRBJ2-7 | TRBV9 | CASSVDSGRASYEQYF
. | TRBJ2-1 | TRBV29-1 | CSVEGIAASSYNEQFF
TRBD2 | TRBJ2-2 | TRBV27 | CASSYSGGFTGELFF
. | TRBJ2-2 | TRBV27 | CASRARQAGELFF
TRBD1 | TRBJ2-3 | TRBV7-3 | CASSSLGPTGDTQYF
. | TRBJ2-6 | TRBV9 | CASSVESSFGQSSGANVLTF
TRBD2 | TRBJ2-1 | TRBV7-6 | CASSLEREAGLWGYNEQFF
TRBD1 | TRBJ1-1 | TRBV6-6 | CASSYSGDRGNTEAFF
TRBD2 | TRBJ2-1 | TRBV29-1 | CSAGLAGTYNEQFF
. | TRBJ1-5 | TRBV25-1 | CASSPGDSSNQPQHF
. | TRBJ2-3 | TRBV6-1 | CASSDLIAGPFTDTQYF
. | TRBJ1-5 | TRBV6-1 | CASRLSDRNQPQHF
. | TRBJ1-5 | TRBV4-2 | CASSQEEQGGSQPQHF
TRBD1 | TRBJ1-1 | TRBV7-9 | CASSLRTGGSTEAFF
. | TRBJ2-1 | TRBV9 | CASSPPTRVNEQFF
TRBD1 | TRBJ2-7 | TRBV7-9 | CASTLVPDRGGEQYF
. | TRBJ1-2 | TRBV13 | CASSLETGAGYTF